These 30 T cell receptor beta chains were sequenced from one sample in a study of PD-1 blockade in classical Hodgkin lymphoma. Exposure to brentuximab vedotin varied, and each patient had relapsed following autologous stem cell transplantation. Thawed PBMCs yielded CD4+ T cells through magnetic negative selection. Repertoires were generated with immunoSEQ multiplex PCR, while TCRdb's copy carries only in-frame clones and drops some. The sample has 30,000 or so clones, around 90% seen once. This material consisted of CD4+ T cells from blood, taken at baseline. The receptors stem from a human donor with classical Hodgkin lymphoma.

J is TRBJ2-7 and V is TRBV25-1; 7 nucleotides match TRBD2. CDR3 length: 16 residues. V was pared by 1 base and J by 2 bases, with 8 bases of the junction left unmatched. The V gene's germline CDR1 is MGHDK and CDR2 SYGVNS. The CDR3 loop is CASSESASGAAYEQYF. The CDR3 coding sequence is TGTGCCAGCAGTGAATCGGCTAGCGGAGCCGCCTACGAGCAGTACTTC.

V and J are TRBV30 and TRBJ2-5, with 10 bases matching TRBD1. Trimming removed 1 base from V and 4 bases from J; junction bases left unmatched: 3. The CDR3 loop spans 14 amino acids. CDR1 is GTSNPN, CDR2 SVGIG, per germline (reference sequence). The CDR3 spells CAWSGTGGRETQYF. In DNA, the CDR3 is TGTGCCTGGAGTGGGACAGGGGGTCGAGAGACCCAGTACTTC.

CDR3 region: CAWSHGGSGIAFF. For the CDR3, the DNA is TGTGCCTGGAGTCACGGGGGTTCAGGGATAGCTTTCTTT. The chain is built from TRBV30 and TRBJ1-1, with D possibly TRBD1 on 5 matching bases. The CDR3 totals 13 residues. Germline CDR1 is GTSNPN and CDR2 is SVGIG (reference sequence). V lost 2 bases and J 10 bases, leaving 17 bases between the germline ends.

J is TRBJ2-7 and V is TRBV6-5; D is undetermined. The germline CDR1 and CDR2 sequences are MNHEY and SVGAGI. The CDR3 has 13 residues. V was pared by 3 bases and J by 1 base, with 7 bases between. The CDR3 nucleotides read TGTGCCAGCAGTTATACACCTTCCTACGAGCAGTACTTC. Its translation is CASSYTPSYEQYF.

V and J are TRBV19 and TRBJ1-5; the D gene is possibly TRBD1 (6 bases). This CDR3 comprises 16 residues. In germline, CDR1 is LNHDA, CDR2 SQIVND (reference sequence). V shed 3 bases and J shed 3 bases, with 15 bases lying between them. CDR3 DNA: TGTGCCAGTAGTATTTTGCAGAGGGGGAACAATCAGCCCCAGCATTTT. This gives the protein CASSILQRGNNQPQHF.

In DNA form, the CDR3 reads TGTGCCACCAGCACCAAAGGGGGACTAGCGGGAGAGACCCAGTACTTC. This codes for CATSTKGGLAGETQYF. This rearrangement joins TRBV15 to TRBJ2-5, with TRBD2 matching over 12 bases. With 4 bases clipped from V and 4 bases from J, the junction kept 7 bases outside the gene matches. The CDR3 runs to 16 residues. The germline gives CDR1 LNHNV, CDR2 YYDKDF (reference sequence).

The CDR3 here is CASSLGNSGNTIYF. The CDR3 nucleotides are TGTGCCAGCAGTTTGGGAAACTCTGGAAACACCATATATTTT. The chain employs TRBV27 and TRBJ1-3; the D is unclear. This CDR3 has 14 residues. Germline V gene sequence: CDR1 MNHEY, CDR2 SMNVEV (reference sequence). V was trimmed by 3 bases and J by 0 bases, leaving 6 bases between them.

This clone was detected once. The chain combines TRBV7-7 with TRBJ2-7; D is ambiguous. Germline V CDR1 and CDR2: SSHAT, FNYEAQ (reference sequence). The CDR3 is made up of 13 amino acids. Trimming stripped 4 bases from V and 4 bases from J, with 11 bases between. The CDR3 here is CASSSLTGYEQYF. The CDR3 DNA follows: TGTGCCAGCAGCTCCCTGACTGGGTACGAGCAGTACTTC.

This chain links TRBV4-2 with TRBJ1-6, with D tentatively TRBD1 (5 bases). This CDR3 has 16 amino acids. Per germline, CDR1 LGHNA and CDR2 YNFKEQ. Trimming removed 4 bases at V and 7 bases at J, with 17 bases between. CDR3 protein: CASSPHLQGTNSPLHF. The CDR3 nucleotides are TGTGCCAGCAGCCCCCACCTCCAGGGAACAAATTCACCCCTCCACTTT.

The gene calls are TRBV30 and TRBJ2-1; D remains ambiguous. The CDR3 is made up of 13 amino acids. CDR1 and CDR2 from the germline V gene are GTSNPN and SVGIG (reference sequence). V was pared by 0 bases and J by 5 bases, with 8 bases between. CDR3 nucleotides: TGTGCCTGGAGTGTAGCAGTCAACAATGAGCAGTTCTTC. Its translation is CAWSVAVNNEQFF.

The chain has TRBV7-6 and TRBJ2-5, with no clear D. With 2 bases removed from V and 1 base from J, the gap between germline ends came to 5 bases. The CDR3 is made up of 13 amino acids. Germline CDR1 reads SGHVS; CDR2 reads FNYEAQ. The CDR3 loop reads CASSLRVQETQYF. The CDR3 DNA sequence: TGTGCCAGCAGCTTAAGGGTCCAAGAGACCCAGTACTTC.

This rearrangement joins TRBV28 to TRBJ2-1; 10 positions agree with TRBD2. The length of the CDR3 is 19 residues. J gave up 7 bases and V 2 bases, and 17 bases lay outside the gene matches. CDR1 is MDHEN, CDR2 SYDVKM, per germline. The CDR3 reads CASSLQAPGLAGARNEQFF. The CDR3 DNA follows: TGTGCCAGCAGTTTACAAGCCCCGGGTCTAGCGGGAGCAAGGAATGAGCAGTTCTTC.

This sequence joins TRBV10-2 and TRBJ1-4; 7 bases match TRBD1. CDR3 length equals 15 residues. Germline loops: CDR1 WSHSY, CDR2 SAAADI. J lost 8 bases, V lost 0 bases, and 6 bases had no gene match. The CDR3 sequence: CASSESTAGGEKLFF. CDR3 DNA: TGCGCCAGCAGTGAGTCGACGGCAGGGGGGGAAAAACTGTTTTTT.

The CDR3 nucleotides are TGCGCCAGCAGCTTGGGGTGGGGAAGCGGGAGAGCTACCTACGAGCAGTACTTC. It specifies CASSLGWGSGRATYEQYF. The chain employs TRBV5-1 and TRBJ2-7, with 8 bases lining up with TRBD2. The V gene's germline CDR1 is SGHRS and CDR2 YFSETQ. J was trimmed by 2 bases and V by 0 bases; bases with no gene match: 13. This CDR3 comprises 18 residues.

This chain joins TRBV19 and TRBJ2-2, with TRBD2 matching 8 bases. Germline trimming cut 3 bases from V and 5 bases from J; bases unmatched to any gene: 8. CDR1 LNHDA and CDR2 SQIVND come from the germline V gene (reference sequence). The CDR3 is 16 amino acids. Written as DNA, the CDR3 is TGTGCCAGTAGTATTATAGGAGCTAGCGGGACCGGGGAGCTGTTTTTT. It is translated as CASSIIGASGTGELFF.

V gene TRBV5-1 combines with J gene TRBJ2-5; no reliable D call. Deletions cut 4 bases from V and 2 bases from J, with 9 bases between. This CDR3 is built from 13 residues. CDR1 SGHRS and CDR2 YFSETQ come from the germline V gene. This CDR3 reads CASSDARQETQYF. The CDR3 DNA reads as TGCGCCAGCAGCGACGCCAGGCAAGAGACCCAGTACTTC.

This clone came up once. The chain carries TRBV9 and TRBJ2-3, with 9 bases matching TRBD2. The CDR3 totals 17 residues. V shed 4 bases and J 5 bases; nucleotides not matched to a gene: 14. From germline, CDR1 is SGDLS and CDR2 YYNGEE. The CDR3 region has the DNA TGTGCCAGCAGCCCCGGCGGGAGGGGGTCCGGTGGAGATACGCAGTATTTT. Protein sequence: CASSPGGRGSGGDTQYF.

J is TRBJ2-7 and V is TRBV6-6; 9 bases align to TRBD1. The CDR3 contains 15 residues. Germline CDR1 MNHNY, CDR2 SVGAGI (reference sequence). Trimming removed 0 bases from V and 3 bases from J; junction bases left unmatched: 3. CDR3 sequence: CASSYSGGQGYEQYF. CDR3 coding DNA: TGTGCCAGCAGTTACTCGGGGGGACAGGGCTACGAGCAGTACTTC.

The V gene is TRBV29-1, the J gene TRBJ2-7; 7 bases are a match to TRBD2. This CDR3 is built from 14 residues. The V and J ends lost 4 bases and 2 bases, in that order; junction bases with no gene match: 8. The germline V gene has CDR1 SQVTM and CDR2 ANQGSEA. CDR3 sequence: CSVARASGPYEQYF. CDR3 DNA: TGCAGCGTTGCGAGGGCTAGCGGCCCCTACGAGCAGTACTTC.

The table lists this clone with a count of one. The chain combines TRBV6-5 with TRBJ2-7, with D unclear. The germline V gene encodes CDR1 MNHEY and CDR2 SVGAGI. The CDR3 spans 14 residues. V lost 4 bases, J lost 2 bases, and 12 bases lay in between. CDR3 amino acids: CASSFQPSTYEQYF. DNA of the CDR3: TGTGCCAGCAGTTTCCAACCATCTACCTACGAGCAGTACTTC.

The gene calls are TRBV19 and TRBJ2-7; 7 bases are a match to TRBD1. With 5 bases clipped from V and 12 bases from J, the junction kept 7 bases outside the gene matches. Germline values: CDR1 LNHDA, CDR2 SQIVND (reference sequence). The CDR3 extends over 11 amino acids. CDR3 bases: TGTGCCAGTAGTCTCCGGGACAGTTGGTACTTC. This translates into CASSLRDSWYF.

The sample holds one count of this clone. The chain recombines TRBV5-4 with TRBJ1-1; TRBD1 matches at 10 bases. The ends lost 0 bases at V and 6 bases at J; junction bases unmatched: 2. Per the germline V gene, CDR1 is SGHNT and CDR2 is YYREEE (reference sequence). The CDR3 loop spans 14 amino acids. The chain's CDR3 is CASSLVGTGAEAFF. The CDR3 DNA reads as TGTGCCAGCAGCTTGGTCGGGACAGGGGCTGAAGCTTTCTTT.

This rearrangement joins TRBV30 to TRBJ2-3; D might be TRBD1 or TRBD2, each matching 5 bases. The germline V and J ends were trimmed by 8 bases and 1 base, with 10 bases remaining between them. This CDR3 contains 12 residues. Per germline, CDR1 GTSNPN and CDR2 SVGIG (reference sequence). The CDR3 DNA is TGTGCCGGGGACCAGGGCACAGATACGCAGTATTTT. It codes for CAGDQGTDTQYF.

The chain couples TRBV10-2 to TRBJ1-2; no reliable D call. With 0 bases removed from V and 3 bases from J, the gap between germline ends came to 5 bases. Germline CDR1 and CDR2: WSHSY and SAAADI. The CDR3 consists of 13 residues. The CDR3 region has the DNA TGCGCCAGCAGTGAGTCGGACGACTATGGCTACACCTTC. Translated: CASSESDDYGYTF.

The V gene is TRBV30, the J gene TRBJ1-5; D unresolved. The CDR3 runs to 13 residues. Trimming stripped 0 bases from V and 11 bases from J, with 14 bases between. Germline CDR1 and CDR2: GTSNPN and SVGIG (reference sequence). The CDR3 DNA is TGTGCCTGGAGTGTGAACACCGGTAGCTCCCAGCATTTT. It is translated as CAWSVNTGSSQHF.

The table lists this clone with a count of one. The chain links TRBV14 to TRBJ2-7; D tentatively fits TRBD1 or TRBD2 (6 bases each). This CDR3 region has 16 residues. V gave up 4 bases and J gave up 5 bases, with 21 bases separating them. CDR1 and CDR2 from the germline V gene are SGHDN and FVKESK. CDR3 DNA sequence: TGTGCCAGCAGCCTCCGACTTTGGGGGGCGCGGAACGAGCAGTACTTC. Translating it yields CASSLRLWGARNEQYF.

The chain employs TRBV19 and TRBJ1-5; D remains ambiguous. The V and J ends lost 0 bases and 0 bases respectively, with 9 bases between them. CDR3 length: 16 amino acids. Germline CDR1 reads LNHDA; CDR2 reads SQIVND (reference sequence). CDR3 DNA: TGTGCCAGTAGTATAGATAGTCCAAATAGCAATCAGCCCCAGCATTTT. Translated: CASSIDSPNSNQPQHF. The full variable domain, in which reference TRBV19 and TRBJ1-5 provide the parts outside the CDR3, is DGGITQSPKYLFRKEGQNVTLSCEQNLNHDAMYWYRQDPGQGLRLIYYSQIVNDFQKGDIAEGYSVSREKKESFPLTVTSAQKNPTAFYLCASSIDSPNSNQPQHFGDGTRLSIL.

The rearrangement uses TRBV29-1 and TRBJ1-1; 10 nucleotides agree with TRBD1. Germline CDR1 SQVTM, CDR2 ANQGSEA. This CDR3 is 12 amino acids long. V shed 7 bases and J 4 bases; nucleotides not matched to a gene: 3. CDR3 amino acids: CSAGQGGTEAFF. The CDR3 nucleotides read TGCAGCGCAGGACAGGGGGGCACTGAAGCTTTCTTT.

The gene calls are TRBV5-4 and TRBJ2-3; TRBD2 agrees at 7 bases. The CDR3 is made up of 14 amino acids. Germline values: CDR1 SGHNT, CDR2 YYREEE (reference sequence). V was clipped by 1 base and J by 6 bases; unmatched bases: 5. CDR3 DNA: TGTGCCAGCAGCTTGAAGGCGGGAGCCGATACGCAGTATTTT. Translated: CASSLKAGADTQYF.

V usage is TRBV28 and J usage is TRBJ1-2; D is undetermined. CDR1 and CDR2 from the germline V gene are MDHEN and SYDVKM. This CDR3 is built from 12 residues. V lost 1 base, J lost 5 bases, and 5 bases lay in between. This CDR3 reads CASSLSLYGYTF. Here the CDR3 DNA reads TGTGCCAGCAGTTTATCTTTATATGGCTACACCTTC.